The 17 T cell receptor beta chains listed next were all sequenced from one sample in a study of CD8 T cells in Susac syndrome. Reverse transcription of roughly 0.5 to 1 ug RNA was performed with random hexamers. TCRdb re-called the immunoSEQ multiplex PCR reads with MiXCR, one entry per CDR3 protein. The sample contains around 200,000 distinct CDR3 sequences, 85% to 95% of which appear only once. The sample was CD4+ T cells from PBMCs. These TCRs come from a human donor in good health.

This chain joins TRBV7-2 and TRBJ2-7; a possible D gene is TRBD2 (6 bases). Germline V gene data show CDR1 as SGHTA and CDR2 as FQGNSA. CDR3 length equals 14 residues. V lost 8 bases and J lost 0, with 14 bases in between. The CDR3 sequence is CASGSGVSSYEQYF. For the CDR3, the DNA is TGTGCCAGCGGTAGCGGAGTTAGCTCCTACGAGCAGTACTTC.

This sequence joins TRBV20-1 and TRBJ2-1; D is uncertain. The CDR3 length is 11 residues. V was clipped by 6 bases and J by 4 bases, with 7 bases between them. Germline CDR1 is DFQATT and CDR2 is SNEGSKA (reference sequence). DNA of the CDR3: TGCAGTGCCTATTATTACAATGAGCAGTTCTTC. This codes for CSAYYYNEQFF.

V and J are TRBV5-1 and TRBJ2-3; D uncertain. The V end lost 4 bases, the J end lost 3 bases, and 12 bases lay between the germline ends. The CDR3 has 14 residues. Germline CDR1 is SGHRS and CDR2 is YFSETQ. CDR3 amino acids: CASSPYGDTDTQYF. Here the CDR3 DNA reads TGCGCCAGCAGCCCCTATGGGGATACAGATACGCAGTATTTT.

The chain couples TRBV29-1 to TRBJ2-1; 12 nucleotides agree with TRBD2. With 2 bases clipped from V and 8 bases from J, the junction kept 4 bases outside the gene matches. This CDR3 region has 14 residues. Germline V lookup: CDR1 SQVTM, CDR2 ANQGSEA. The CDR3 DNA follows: TGCAGCGTTGAAACTAGCGGGGGGTGGGATGAGCAGTTCTTC. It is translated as CSVETSGGWDEQFF.

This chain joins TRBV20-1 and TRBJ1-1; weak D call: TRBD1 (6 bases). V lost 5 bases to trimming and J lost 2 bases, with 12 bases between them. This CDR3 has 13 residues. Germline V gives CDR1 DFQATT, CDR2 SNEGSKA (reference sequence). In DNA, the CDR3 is TGCAGTGCTCCCGGGACACTAAACACTGAAGCTTTCTTT. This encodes CSAPGTLNTEAFF.

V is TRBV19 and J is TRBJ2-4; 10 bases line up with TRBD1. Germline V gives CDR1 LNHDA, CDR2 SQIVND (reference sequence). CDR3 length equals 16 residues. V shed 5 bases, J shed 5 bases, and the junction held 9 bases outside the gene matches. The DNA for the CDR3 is TGTGCCAGTAGTCCCATAACCGGGACAGGGGAAAACATTCAGTACTTC. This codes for CASSPITGTGENIQYF.

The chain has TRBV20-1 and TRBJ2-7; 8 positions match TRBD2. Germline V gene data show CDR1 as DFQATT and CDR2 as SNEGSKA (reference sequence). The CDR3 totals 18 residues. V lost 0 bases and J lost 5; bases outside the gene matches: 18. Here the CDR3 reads CSARDLELAERGSHEQYV. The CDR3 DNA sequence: TGCAGTGCTAGAGATCTAGAACTAGCGGAGAGAGGTAGCCACGAGCAGTACGTC.

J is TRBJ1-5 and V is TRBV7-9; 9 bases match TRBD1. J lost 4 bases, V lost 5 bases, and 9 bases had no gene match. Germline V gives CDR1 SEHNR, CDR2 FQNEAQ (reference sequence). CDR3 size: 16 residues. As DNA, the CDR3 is TGTGCCAGCAGCCGGACTACAGGGGGCGAGAATCAGCCCCAGCATTTT. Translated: CASSRTTGGENQPQHF.

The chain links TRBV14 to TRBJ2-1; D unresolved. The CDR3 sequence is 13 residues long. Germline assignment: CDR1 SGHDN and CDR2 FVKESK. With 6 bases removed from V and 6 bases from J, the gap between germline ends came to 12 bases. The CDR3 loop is CASSGSEVNEQFF. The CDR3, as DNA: TGTGCCAGCAGTGGCTCTGAAGTCAATGAGCAGTTCTTC.

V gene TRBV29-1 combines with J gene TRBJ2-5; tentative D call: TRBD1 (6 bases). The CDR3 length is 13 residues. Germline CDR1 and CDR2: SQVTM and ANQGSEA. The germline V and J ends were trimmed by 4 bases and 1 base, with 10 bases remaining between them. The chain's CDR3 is CSVVSTGQETQYF. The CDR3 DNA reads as TGCAGCGTTGTATCGACAGGCCAAGAGACCCAGTACTTC.

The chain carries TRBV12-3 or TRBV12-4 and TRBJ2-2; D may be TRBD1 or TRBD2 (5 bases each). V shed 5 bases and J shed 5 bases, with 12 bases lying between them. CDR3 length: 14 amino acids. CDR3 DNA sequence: TGTGCCAGCAGTCTCCGGGACGAGACCGGGGAGCTGTTTTTT. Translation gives CASSLRDETGELFF.

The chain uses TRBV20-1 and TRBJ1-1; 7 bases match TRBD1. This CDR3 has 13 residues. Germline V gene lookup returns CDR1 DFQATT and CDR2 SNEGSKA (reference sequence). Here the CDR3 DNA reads TGCAGCGCACACAGGGGCTTCCCCACTGAAGCTTTCTTT. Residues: CSAHRGFPTEAFF.

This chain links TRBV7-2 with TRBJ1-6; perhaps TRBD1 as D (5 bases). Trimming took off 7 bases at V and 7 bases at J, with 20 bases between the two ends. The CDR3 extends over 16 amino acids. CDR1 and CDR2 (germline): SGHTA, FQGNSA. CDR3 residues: CASTIGGGTRNSPLHF. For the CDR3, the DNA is TGTGCCAGCACAATAGGCGGGGGGACCAGAAATTCACCCCTCCACTTT. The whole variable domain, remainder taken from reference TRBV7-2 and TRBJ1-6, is GAGVSQSPSNKVTEKGKDVELRCDPISGHTALYWYRQSLGQGLEFLIYFQGNSAPDKSGLPSDRFSAERTGGSVSTLTIQRTQQEDSAVYLCASTIGGGTRNSPLHFGNGTRLTVT.

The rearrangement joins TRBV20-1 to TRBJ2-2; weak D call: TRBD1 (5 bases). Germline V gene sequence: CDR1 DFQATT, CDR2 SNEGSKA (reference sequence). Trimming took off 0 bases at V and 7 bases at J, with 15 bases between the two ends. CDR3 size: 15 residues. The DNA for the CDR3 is TGCAGTGCTAGAGATCGGGCGGACACCCTCGGGGAGCTGTTTTTT. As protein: CSARDRADTLGELFF.

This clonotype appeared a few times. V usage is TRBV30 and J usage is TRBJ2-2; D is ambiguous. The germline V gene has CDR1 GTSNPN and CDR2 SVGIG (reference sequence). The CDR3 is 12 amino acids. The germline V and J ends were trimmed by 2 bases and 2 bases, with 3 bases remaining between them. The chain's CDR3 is CAWSLNTGELFF. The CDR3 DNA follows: TGTGCCTGGAGTTTAAACACCGGGGAGCTGTTTTTT. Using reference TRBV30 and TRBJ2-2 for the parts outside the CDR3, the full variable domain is SQTIHQWPATLVQPVGSPLSLECTVEGTSNPNLYWYRQAAGRGLQLLFYSVGIGQISSEVPQNLSASRPQDRQFILSSKKLLLSDSGFYLCAWSLNTGELFFGEGSRLTVL.

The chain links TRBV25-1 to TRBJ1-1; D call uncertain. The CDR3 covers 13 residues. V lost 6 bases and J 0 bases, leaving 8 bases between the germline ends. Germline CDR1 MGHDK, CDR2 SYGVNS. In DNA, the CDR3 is TGTGCCAGCAGGAATAAAGTGAACACTGAAGCTTTCTTT. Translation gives CASRNKVNTEAFF.

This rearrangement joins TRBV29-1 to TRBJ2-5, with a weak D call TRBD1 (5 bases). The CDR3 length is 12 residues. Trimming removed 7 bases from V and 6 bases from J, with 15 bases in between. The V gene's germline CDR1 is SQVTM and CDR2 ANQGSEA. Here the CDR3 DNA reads TGCAGCGCCTTCAGGGTTTGGCAGACCCAGTACTTC. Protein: CSAFRVWQTQYF.